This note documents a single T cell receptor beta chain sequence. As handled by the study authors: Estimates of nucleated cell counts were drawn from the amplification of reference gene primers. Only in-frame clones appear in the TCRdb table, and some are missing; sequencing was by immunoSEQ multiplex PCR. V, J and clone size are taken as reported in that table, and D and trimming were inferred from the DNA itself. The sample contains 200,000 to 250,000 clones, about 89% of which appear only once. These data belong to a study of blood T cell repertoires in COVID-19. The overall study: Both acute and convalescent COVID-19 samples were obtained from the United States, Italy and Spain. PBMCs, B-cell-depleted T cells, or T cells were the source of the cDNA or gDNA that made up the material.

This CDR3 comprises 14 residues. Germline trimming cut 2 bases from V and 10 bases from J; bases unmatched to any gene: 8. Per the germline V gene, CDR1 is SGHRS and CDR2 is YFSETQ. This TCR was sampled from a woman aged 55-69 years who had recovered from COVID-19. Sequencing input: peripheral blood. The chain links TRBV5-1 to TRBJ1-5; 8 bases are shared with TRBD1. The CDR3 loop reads CASSLSQGAKPQHF. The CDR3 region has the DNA TGCGCCAGCAGCTTAAGTCAGGGGGCAAAACCCCAGCATTTT.